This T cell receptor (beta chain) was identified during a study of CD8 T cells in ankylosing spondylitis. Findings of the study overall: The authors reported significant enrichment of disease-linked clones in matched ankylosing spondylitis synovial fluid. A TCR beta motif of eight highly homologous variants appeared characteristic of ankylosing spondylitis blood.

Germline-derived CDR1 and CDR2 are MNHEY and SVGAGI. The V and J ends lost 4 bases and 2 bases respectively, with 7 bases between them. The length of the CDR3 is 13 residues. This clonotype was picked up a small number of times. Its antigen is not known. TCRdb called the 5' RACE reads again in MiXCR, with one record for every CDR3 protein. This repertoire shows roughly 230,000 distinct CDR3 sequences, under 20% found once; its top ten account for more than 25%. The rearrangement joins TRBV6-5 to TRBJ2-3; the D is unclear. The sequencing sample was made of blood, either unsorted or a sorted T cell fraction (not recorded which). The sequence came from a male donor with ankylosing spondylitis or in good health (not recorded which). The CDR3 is CASSWSNTDTQYF. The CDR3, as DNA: TGTGCCAGCAGTTGGTCCAACACAGATACGCAGTATTTT.